The 13 T cell receptor beta chains listed next were all sequenced from one sample in a study of regulatory T cells in long-lasting Graves disease. Time point here: newly diagnosed GD, antithyroid drugs for less than 3 months. Construction of the TCR library relied on RNA isolated from PBMCs. Combining iRepertoire HTBI primers with Arm-PCR of CDR3 regions, the authors built TCR beta libraries. TCRdb re-called the multiplex PCR reads with MiXCR, one entry per CDR3 protein. The sample has 560,000 or so distinct CDR3 sequences; approximately 16% are singletons. Another study also made use of these data, one on T cells in Graves' hyperthyroidism and ophthalmopathy.

Source: peripheral blood mononuclear cells (PBMCs), taken at new diagnosis, from a patient treated with antithyroid drugs. The receptors stem from a young man with Graves disease.

This clonotype was observed a few times. A much larger clone lies one base from this, so it may be a read error. V gene TRBV7-2 combines with J gene TRBJ2-1, with 8 bases matching TRBD2. The J segment lost 7 bases and the V segment lost 6 bases, leaving 8 bases of the junction unmatched. This CDR3 region has 14 residues. Germline CDR1 reads SGHTA; CDR2 reads FQGNSA. The CDR3 loop reads CASSKREPSNEQFF. The CDR3 DNA is TGTGCCAGCAGTAAGCGGGAGCCCAGTAATGAGCAGTTCTTC.

The table lists this clonotype with many counts. V usage is TRBV5-1 and J usage is TRBJ2-5, with D possibly matching TRBD1 (5 bases). Germline CDR1 and CDR2: SGHRS and YFSETQ. The length of the CDR3 is 14 residues. The V end lost 4 bases, the J end lost 5 bases, and 15 bases lay between the germline ends. In nucleotides, the CDR3 is TGCGCCAGCAGCGCCAAAGGGGTCGGGGAGACCCAGTACTTC. Translation: CASSAKGVGETQYF.

This clonotype was seen many times. The chain recombines TRBV2 with TRBJ1-1, with no clear D. There are 13 residues in the CDR3. V was clipped by 7 bases and J by 3 bases, with 12 bases between them. From germline, CDR1 is SNHLY and CDR2 FYNNEI. CDR3 sequence reads: CASTRPEDTEAFF. The DNA for the CDR3 is TGTGCCAGCACCAGACCCGAAGACACTGAAGCTTTCTTT.

V and J are TRBV20-1 and TRBJ2-1; 10 nucleotides align to TRBD2. Germline V gene sequence: CDR1 DFQATT, CDR2 SNEGSKA (reference sequence). With V trimmed by 0 bases and J by 4 bases, 6 bases remained unmatched. The CDR3 loop spans 16 amino acids. The CDR3 sequence is CSARDHTSGIYNEQFF. The CDR3 DNA sequence: TGCAGTGCTAGAGATCATACTAGCGGGATTTACAATGAGCAGTTCTTC.

This clonotype was detected many times. V is TRBV11-2 and J is TRBJ2-1, with D possibly matching TRBD1 (5 bases). The CDR3 length is 15 residues. Germline V gene sequence: CDR1 SGHAT, CDR2 FQNNGV. Trimming cost V 5 bases and J 2 bases, with 13 bases left between them. Written as DNA, the CDR3 is TGTGCCAGCAGCCTCCCAAGGGGTCCCTACAATGAGCAGTTCTTC. It specifies CASSLPRGPYNEQFF.

This chain links TRBV6-1 with TRBJ1-5; 10 bases are a match to TRBD1. V lost 2 bases to trimming and J lost 0 bases; unmatched junction nucleotides: 4. The germline V gene has CDR1 MNHNS and CDR2 SASEGT. The CDR3 runs to 17 residues. The CDR3 region is CASSERTGGYSNQPQHF. CDR3 DNA sequence: TGTGCCAGCAGTGAACGGACAGGGGGGTATAGCAATCAGCCCCAGCATTTT.

This clonotype was detected only a few times. The gene calls are TRBV9 and TRBJ2-7; D not resolved. Trimming removed 0 bases at V and 5 bases at J, with 9 bases between. There are 13 residues in the CDR3. Germline V gene data show CDR1 as SGDLS and CDR2 as YYNGEE. The CDR3 DNA is TGTGCCAGCAGCGTAGTTCCCTCAGACGAGCAGTACTTC. Residues: CASSVVPSDEQYF.

This rearrangement joins TRBV6-1 to TRBJ2-7; possible D gene TRBD2, 7 bases. The V end was cut by 6 bases, the J end by 2 bases, with 20 bases between. Germline assignment: CDR1 MNHNS and CDR2 SASEGT. CDR3 size: 16 residues. The CDR3 reads CASSLGGPRGTYEQYF. In DNA form, the CDR3 reads TGTGCCAGCAGCCTGGGGGGGCCTAGAGGTACCTACGAGCAGTACTTC.

The chain uses TRBV20-1 and TRBJ2-1; 9 bases are a match to TRBD2. V was pared by 0 bases and J by 8 bases, with 11 bases of the junction left unmatched. CDR3 length: 16 residues. The germline V gene has CDR1 DFQATT and CDR2 SNEGSKA (reference sequence). CDR3 in amino acids: CSARDKAGGSHDEQFF. CDR3 coding DNA: TGCAGTGCTAGAGATAAGGCGGGAGGGTCCCACGATGAGCAGTTCTTC.

This clonotype was seen at least ten times. The chain carries TRBV2 and TRBJ1-1; unclear D gene. Trimming shortened V by 6 bases and J by 1 base, and 12 bases separated the two germline ends. The length of the CDR3 is 14 residues. CDR1 and CDR2 from the germline V gene are SNHLY and FYNNEI. The DNA for the CDR3 is TGTGCCAGCAGATGGATGACGGAGAACACTGAAGCTTTCTTT. This gives the protein CASRWMTENTEAFF. Together with reference TRBV2 and TRBJ1-1, the CDR3 gives the full variable domain: EPEVTQTPSHQVTQMGQEVILRCVPISNHLYFYWYRQILGQKVEFLVSFYNNEISEKSEIFDDQFSVERPDGSNFTLKIRSTKLEDSAMYFCASRWMTENTEAFFGQGTRLTVV.

The chain uses TRBV5-1 and TRBJ2-7; D is uncertain. The germline CDR1 and CDR2 sequences are SGHRS and YFSETQ. The CDR3 contains 13 residues. V lost 3 bases, J lost 0 bases, and 7 bases lay in between. The chain's CDR3 is CASSSTYSYEQYF. For the CDR3, the DNA is TGCGCCAGCAGCTCGACCTACTCCTACGAGCAGTACTTC.

This clonotype was counted only a few times. The chain employs TRBV5-1 and TRBJ1-1; D not certain. The ends were cut back, 1 base at V and 7 bases at J, with 14 bases in the middle. The CDR3 covers 14 residues. CDR1 is SGHRS, CDR2 YFSETQ, per germline. CDR3 sequence (DNA): TGCGCCAGCAGCTTGACCGGGTCTGGGTATGAAGCTTTCTTT. Its protein product is CASSLTGSGYEAFF.

There are a few counts of this clonotype. The V gene is TRBV27, the J gene TRBJ1-4; 7 bases match TRBD1. CDR1 and CDR2 from the germline V gene are MNHEY and SMNVEV (reference sequence). The V gene end was trimmed by 5 bases and the J gene end by 1 base; junction bases not matched to a gene: 7. The length of the CDR3 is 16 residues. CDR3 sequence reads: CASSHGQAGTNEKLFF. The CDR3 nucleotides read TGTGCCAGCAGTCATGGACAGGCCGGAACTAATGAAAAACTGTTTTTT.